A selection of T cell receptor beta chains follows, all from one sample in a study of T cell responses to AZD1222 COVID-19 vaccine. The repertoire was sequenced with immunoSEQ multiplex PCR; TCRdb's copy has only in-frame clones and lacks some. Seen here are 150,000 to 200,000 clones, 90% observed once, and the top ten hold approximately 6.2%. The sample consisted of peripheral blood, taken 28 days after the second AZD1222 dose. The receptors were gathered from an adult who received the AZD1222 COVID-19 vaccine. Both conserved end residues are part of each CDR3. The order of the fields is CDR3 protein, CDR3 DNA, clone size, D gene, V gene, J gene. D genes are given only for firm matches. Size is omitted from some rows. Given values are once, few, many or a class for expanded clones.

cdr3_aa: CASSQRPPTHRASDTDTQYF; cdr3_nt: TGTGCCAGCAGCCAGCGACCCCCGACCCACAGGGCCTCCGACACAGATACGCAGTATTTT; clone_size: NA; d_call: NA; v_call: TRBV3-1/TRBV3-2; j_call: TRBJ2-3
cdr3_aa: CASKRVTGEGRSPLHF; cdr3_nt: TGTGCCAGTAAGCGGGTAACAGGGGAAGGGCGATCACCCCTCCACTTT; clone_size: NA; d_call: TRBD1; v_call: TRBV19; j_call: TRBJ1-6
cdr3_aa: CASSQDRGPYGYTF; cdr3_nt: TGTGCCAGCAGCCAAGACAGGGGCCCTTATGGCTACACCTTC; clone_size: NA; d_call: NA; v_call: TRBV3-1/TRBV3-2; j_call: TRBJ1-2
cdr3_aa: CASSYLGQGTYEQYF; cdr3_nt: TGTGCCAGCAGTTACTTAGGACAGGGCACGTACGAGCAGTACTTC; clone_size: NA; d_call: TRBD1; v_call: TRBV6-5; j_call: TRBJ2-7
cdr3_aa: CASRTRRQGSRSYEQYF; cdr3_nt: TGTGCCAGCAGGACTAGGAGACAGGGTAGCCGATCCTACGAGCAGTACTTC; clone_size: once; d_call: NA; v_call: TRBV28; j_call: TRBJ2-7
cdr3_aa: CASSLNYNEQFF; cdr3_nt: TGTGCCAGCAGTTTAAACTACAATGAGCAGTTCTTC; clone_size: NA; d_call: NA; v_call: TRBV6-2/TRBV6-3; j_call: TRBJ2-1
cdr3_aa: CSAAGPASEFF; cdr3_nt: TGCAGTGCTGCGGGACCCGCATCAGAGTTCTTC; clone_size: once; d_call: NA; v_call: TRBV20-1; j_call: TRBJ2-1
cdr3_aa: CSASRQGNQPQHF; cdr3_nt: TGCAGTGCTAGTCGGCAGGGAAATCAGCCCCAGCATTTT; clone_size: NA; d_call: NA; v_call: TRBV20-1; j_call: TRBJ1-5
cdr3_aa: CASSVTSDGAGELFF; cdr3_nt: TGTGCCAGCAGTGTAACTAGCGATGGGGCCGGGGAGCTGTTTTTT; clone_size: few; d_call: TRBD2; v_call: TRBV2; j_call: TRBJ2-2
cdr3_aa: CASALTIDTGELFF; cdr3_nt: TGTGCCAGCGCCCTGACAATCGACACCGGGGAGCTGTTTTTT; clone_size: NA; d_call: NA; v_call: TRBV11-3; j_call: TRBJ2-2
cdr3_aa: CATLGQGYGYTF; cdr3_nt: TGTGCCACCTTGGGACAGGGCTATGGCTACACCTTC; clone_size: NA; d_call: TRBD1; v_call: TRBV28; j_call: TRBJ1-2
cdr3_aa: CASSFWTSGSFTYEQYF; cdr3_nt: TGTGCCAGCAGTTTTTGGACTAGCGGGAGCTTTACCTACGAGCAGTACTTC; clone_size: NA; d_call: TRBD2; v_call: TRBV28; j_call: TRBJ2-7
cdr3_aa: CASRLRGTGYNEQFF; cdr3_nt: TGTGCCAGCAGACTACGAGGGACGGGTTACAATGAGCAGTTCTTC; clone_size: NA; d_call: NA; v_call: TRBV6-5; j_call: TRBJ2-1
cdr3_aa: CASSLTQTDTQYF; cdr3_nt: TGTGCCAGCAGCTTGACCCAAACAGATACGCAGTATTTT; clone_size: NA; d_call: NA; v_call: TRBV7-3; j_call: TRBJ2-3
cdr3_aa: CATSGPQQGDGPQHF; cdr3_nt: TGTGCCACCAGTGGCCCCCAACAGGGCGACGGGCCCCAGCATTTT; clone_size: NA; d_call: NA; v_call: TRBV24-1; j_call: TRBJ1-5
cdr3_aa: CASSHLRGYEQYF; cdr3_nt: TGCGCCAGCAGCCACCTCAGGGGTTACGAGCAGTACTTC; clone_size: few; d_call: NA; v_call: TRBV4-3; j_call: TRBJ2-7
cdr3_aa: CAWAGQMNTEAFF; cdr3_nt: TGTGCCTGGGCGGGACAGATGAACACTGAAGCTTTCTTT; clone_size: NA; d_call: TRBD1; v_call: TRBV30; j_call: TRBJ1-1
cdr3_aa: CATRQEGAGTEAFF; cdr3_nt: TGTGCCACCCGCCAAGAGGGGGCTGGGACTGAAGCTTTCTTT; clone_size: NA; d_call: TRBD1; v_call: TRBV25-1; j_call: TRBJ1-1
cdr3_aa: CASSFSGSLANEQFF; cdr3_nt: TGTGCCAGCAGTTTTTCCGGGAGCTTAGCCAATGAGCAGTTCTTC; clone_size: once; d_call: NA; v_call: TRBV28; j_call: TRBJ2-1
cdr3_aa: CASSLHSTHSNQPQHF; cdr3_nt: TGTGCCAGCAGCTTGCACAGTACACATAGCAATCAGCCCCAGCATTTT; clone_size: few; d_call: NA; v_call: TRBV5-5; j_call: TRBJ1-5
cdr3_aa: CASSIQGQGLGTEAFF; cdr3_nt: TGCGCCAGCAGCATCCAGGGACAGGGTTTGGGCACTGAAGCTTTCTTT; clone_size: NA; d_call: TRBD1; v_call: TRBV5-1; j_call: TRBJ1-1
cdr3_aa: CASRPGGRNTEAFF; cdr3_nt: TGTGCCAGCAGGCCGGGTGGAAGGAACACTGAAGCTTTCTTT; clone_size: NA; d_call: NA; v_call: TRBV3-1/TRBV3-2; j_call: TRBJ1-1
cdr3_aa: CASSLGIPGQGREKLFF; cdr3_nt: TGTGCCAGCAGCCTAGGGATACCGGGACAGGGGAGGGAAAAACTGTTTTTT; clone_size: NA; d_call: TRBD1; v_call: TRBV3-1/TRBV3-2; j_call: TRBJ1-4
cdr3_aa: CASSPPRGYSPLHF; cdr3_nt: TGTGCCAGCAGCCCGCCCCGAGGGTACTCACCCCTCCACTTT; clone_size: NA; d_call: NA; v_call: TRBV11-2; j_call: TRBJ1-6
cdr3_aa: CASSSDLLTYNEQFF; cdr3_nt: TGTGCCAGCAGCTCGGACTTACTGACCTACAATGAGCAGTTCTTC; clone_size: NA; d_call: NA; v_call: TRBV7-9; j_call: TRBJ2-1
cdr3_aa: CASSERTGPGSATNEKLFF; cdr3_nt: TGTGCCAGCAGTGAACGTACGGGGCCCGGATCGGCAACTAATGAAAAACTGTTTTTT; clone_size: NA; d_call: NA; v_call: TRBV6-1; j_call: TRBJ1-4
cdr3_aa: CASSHTPPGQNYEQYF; cdr3_nt: TGCGCCAGCAGCCACACCCCCCCGGGACAGAACTACGAGCAGTACTTC; clone_size: NA; d_call: TRBD1; v_call: TRBV4-1; j_call: TRBJ2-7
cdr3_aa: CASSEKLGVHNSPLHF; cdr3_nt: TGTGCCAGCAGTGAAAAACTGGGGGTCCATAATTCACCCCTCCACTTT; clone_size: NA; d_call: NA; v_call: TRBV3-1/TRBV3-2; j_call: TRBJ1-6
cdr3_aa: CASSSGSANVYGYTF; cdr3_nt: TGTGCCAGCAGTTCAGGGTCTGCTAACGTCTATGGCTACACCTTC; clone_size: once; d_call: NA; v_call: TRBV28; j_call: TRBJ1-2
cdr3_aa: CASSLAGTGPDTQYF; cdr3_nt: TGTGCCAGCAGTCTCGCCGGGACAGGGCCTGATACGCAGTATTTT; clone_size: NA; d_call: TRBD1; v_call: TRBV28; j_call: TRBJ2-3
cdr3_aa: CAGLRGWGTGNTIYF; cdr3_nt: TGTGCCGGATTGCGAGGTTGGGGTACTGGAAACACCATATATTTT; clone_size: once; d_call: NA; v_call: TRBV30; j_call: TRBJ1-3
cdr3_aa: CSASMGGDTQYF; cdr3_nt: TGCAGTGCTAGTATGGGAGGGGATACGCAGTATTTT; clone_size: NA; d_call: TRBD2; v_call: TRBV20-1; j_call: TRBJ2-3
cdr3_aa: CASSQGCSRSSYNSPLHF; cdr3_nt: TGTGCCAGCAGCCAAGGGTGCAGTAGGAGCTCCTATAATTCACCCCTCCACTTT; clone_size: NA; d_call: NA; v_call: TRBV3-1/TRBV3-2; j_call: TRBJ1-6
cdr3_aa: CASGGLKTYEQYF; cdr3_nt: TGTGCCAGCGGGGGGCTGAAGACCTACGAGCAGTACTTC; clone_size: NA; d_call: NA; v_call: TRBV27; j_call: TRBJ2-7
cdr3_aa: CASSQEGFYGYTF; cdr3_nt: TGCGCCAGCAGCCAAGAAGGATTCTATGGCTACACCTTC; clone_size: NA; d_call: NA; v_call: TRBV4-1; j_call: TRBJ1-2
cdr3_aa: CASSIGTPSGVYNEQFF; cdr3_nt: TGTGCCAGTAGTATAGGTACCCCTAGCGGGGTATACAATGAGCAGTTCTTC; clone_size: NA; d_call: TRBD2; v_call: TRBV19; j_call: TRBJ2-1
cdr3_aa: CASSSPLQGTGELFF; cdr3_nt: TGTGCCAGCAGCTCGCCCCTACAGGGTACCGGGGAGCTGTTTTTT; clone_size: NA; d_call: NA; v_call: TRBV7-9; j_call: TRBJ2-2
cdr3_aa: CASSISATASGSLEQYF; cdr3_nt: TGTGCCAGTAGTATCAGCGCGACGGCTAGCGGGAGCCTCGAGCAGTACTTC; clone_size: NA; d_call: TRBD2; v_call: TRBV19; j_call: TRBJ2-7